This note documents a single T cell receptor (beta chain) sequence. Profiled with immunoSEQ multiplex PCR; TCRdb holds only in-frame clones, not every one. Of tens of thousands of clones in the sample, less than 90% are singletons; the top ten hold roughly 3.3%. This entry belongs to a study of T cell changes during pregnancy in multiple sclerosis. Unmatched junction bases numbered 4, after V lost 1 base and J lost 6 bases. Germline lookup yields CDR1 SGHKS and CDR2 YYEKEE (reference sequence). The CDR3 loop spans 13 amino acids. Sample: peripheral blood, taken before pregnancy. The clonotype was recovered from a female donor with multiple sclerosis, enrolled in a pregnancy study. The rearrangement uses TRBV5-5 and TRBJ2-7; 7 nucleotides align to TRBD1. CDR3 sequence (DNA): TGTGCCAGCAGCTTGAGGGGACAGCTCGAGCAGTACTTC. It is translated as CASSLRGQLEQYF.